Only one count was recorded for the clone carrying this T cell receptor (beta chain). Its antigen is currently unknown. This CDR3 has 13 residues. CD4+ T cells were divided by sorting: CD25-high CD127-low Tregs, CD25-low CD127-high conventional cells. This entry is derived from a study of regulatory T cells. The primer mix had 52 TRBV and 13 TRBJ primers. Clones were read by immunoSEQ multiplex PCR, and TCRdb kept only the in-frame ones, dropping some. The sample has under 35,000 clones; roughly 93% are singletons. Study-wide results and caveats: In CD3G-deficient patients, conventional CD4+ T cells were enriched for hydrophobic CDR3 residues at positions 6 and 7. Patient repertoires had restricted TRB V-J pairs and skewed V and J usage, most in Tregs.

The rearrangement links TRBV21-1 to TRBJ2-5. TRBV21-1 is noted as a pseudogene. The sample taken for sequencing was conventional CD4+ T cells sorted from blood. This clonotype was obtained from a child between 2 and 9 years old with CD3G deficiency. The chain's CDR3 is CASSRQPQETQYF. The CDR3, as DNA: TGTGCCAGCAGCAGGCAGCCCCAAGAGACCCAGTACTTC.